Listed here is a single T cell receptor (beta chain). This entry comes from a study of control samples from healthy donors and cancer patients. The table came from immunoSEQ multiplex PCR; TCRdb's copy has only in-frame clones and leaves some out. The table lists 100,000 to 150,000 clones, 75% to 95% of them singletons, with roughly 8.7% in the top ten. The V and J ends lost 6 bases and 5 bases, in that order; junction bases with no gene match: 6. Germline V gives CDR1 SNHLY, CDR2 FYNNEI. There are 15 residues in the CDR3. The specimen sequenced was blood. This receptor was identified in a man in his late teens or twenties in good health. This sequence joins TRBV2 and TRBJ2-5, with 13 bases matching TRBD2. The CDR3 loop reads CASSELAGGPETQYF. The DNA of the CDR3 is TGTGCCAGCAGCGAACTAGCGGGGGGGCCGGAGACCCAGTACTTC.